Listed below are T cell receptor beta chains from one sample, sequenced in a study of molecular identifiers for immune sequencing clone quantification. TCRdb used MiXCR to reprocess the PCR reads, holding one entry per CDR3 protein. This table has 63,000 or so distinct CDR3 sequences, under 20% appearing once. The specimen was naive CD8+ T cells from blood, with Jurkat cell RNA spiked in. The receptors shown here come from a human donor in good health. Some libraries in this study had Jurkat cell RNA spiked in. Both conserved end residues are part of each CDR3. The order of the fields is J gene, D gene, V gene, clone size, CDR3 protein, CDR3 DNA. A D gene is named only where the DNA matches it firmly. Part of the rows lack a size; the others show once, few, many or a class for expanded clones.

>TRBJ2-6|TRBD1|TRBV27|many
CASSDRGVGTGANVLTF
TGTGCCAGCAGCGACAGGGGGGTCGGAACTGGGGCCAACGTCCTGACTTTC
>TRBJ2-7|TRBD1|TRBV7-9|many
CASSTPDRRAHEQYF
TGTGCCAGCAGCACCCCGGACAGGCGTGCTCACGAGCAGTACTTC
>TRBJ2-1|.|TRBV27|few
CASNPGPYNEQFF
TGTGCCAGCAATCCGGGACCCTACAATGAGCAGTTCTTC
>TRBJ1-3|.|TRBV30|many
CAWSGTVSGNTIYF
TGTGCCTGGAGTGGGACAGTCTCTGGAAACACCATATATTTT
>TRBJ2-5|.|TRBV3-1|.
CASSQTVETQYF
TGTGCCAGCAGCCAGACCGTCGAGACCCAGTACTTC
>TRBJ1-1|.|TRBV11-1|many
CASSEKGVRPTEAFF
TGTGCCAGCAGCGAAAAAGGAGTCCGGCCCACTGAAGCTTTCTTT
>TRBJ1-4|.|TRBV11-2|many
CASSPWGWDEKLFF
TGTGCCAGCAGCCCCTGGGGGTGGGATGAAAAACTGTTTTTT
>TRBJ2-3|.|TRBV14|many
CASSQDRPSGTDTQYF
TGTGCCAGCAGCCAAGATCGGCCTAGCGGCACAGATACGCAGTATTTT
>TRBJ2-5|TRBD2|TRBV7-2|many
CASSWQLAGPPSPQETQYF
TGTGCCAGCAGTTGGCAGTTAGCGGGACCGCCCTCCCCCCAAGAGACCCAGTACTTC
>TRBJ2-1|TRBD2|TRBV19|.
CASTRAGDYNEQFF
TGTGCCAGTACAAGGGCGGGAGACTACAATGAGCAGTTCTTC
>TRBJ1-1|TRBD1|TRBV4-1|many
CASSPYPHRQGNTEAFF
TGCGCCAGCAGCCCCTACCCCCACAGACAGGGCAACACTGAAGCTTTCTTT
>TRBJ2-1|.|TRBV7-9|.
CASSPVNEQFF
TGTGCCAGCAGCCCTGTCAATGAGCAGTTCTTC
>TRBJ2-1|TRBD2|TRBV6-2/TRBV6-3|many
CASRPTSGRDEQFF
TGTGCCAGCAGACCGACTAGCGGGAGGGATGAGCAGTTCTTC
>TRBJ1-4|.|TRBV18|many
CASSPFGFLAATNEKLFF
TGTGCCAGCTCACCGTTCGGGTTCTTGGCTGCAACTAATGAAAAACTGTTTTTT
>TRBJ2-2|TRBD2|TRBV6-4|many
CASSDSYRTSTGELFF
TGTGCCAGCAGTGACTCTTACAGGACTAGCACCGGGGAGCTGTTTTTT
>TRBJ2-1|TRBD2|TRBV20-1|many
CSARVLGGSSYNEQFF
TGCAGTGCTAGAGTCCTCGGCGGGAGCTCCTACAATGAGCAGTTCTTC
>TRBJ2-2|TRBD2|TRBV27|many
CASSGLAGGTGELFF
TGTGCCAGCAGTGGACTAGCGGGTGGGACCGGGGAGCTGTTTTTT
>TRBJ2-1|TRBD2|TRBV4-3|few
CASSQGGLVTYNEQFF
TGCGCCAGCAGCCAAGGGGGACTAGTCACCTACAATGAGCAGTTCTTC
>TRBJ2-5|.|TRBV7-8|few
CASSRAPVEPDRETQYF
TGTGCCAGCAGCCGGGCCCCCGTGGAACCCGACCGGGAGACCCAGTACTTC
>TRBJ1-1|.|TRBV5-1|many
CASSSLLYRVEGAMNTEAFF
TGCGCCAGCAGCTCCCTACTCTACAGGGTGGAGGGTGCGATGAACACTGAAGCTTTCTTT
>TRBJ1-2|.|TRBV9|.
CASSVVPGDVYGYTF
TGTGCCAGCAGCGTAGTCCCAGGGGATGTGTACGGCTACACCTTC
>TRBJ2-2|.|TRBV7-9|many
CASSPTTRELFF
TGTGCCAGCAGCCCAACGACTAGGGAGCTGTTTTTT
>TRBJ2-1|.|TRBV7-3|.
CASSETGMGEQFF
TGTGCCAGCAGCGAAACAGGGATGGGTGAGCAGTTCTTC
>TRBJ2-7|TRBD1|TRBV28|few
CASSSGTGEYEQYF
TGTGCCAGCAGTTCCGGGACAGGGGAATACGAGCAGTACTTC
>TRBJ2-7|.|TRBV5-3|.
CASSLAGLAAVTYEQYF
TGTGCCAGCAGCTTGGCCGGGTTAGCGGCTGTGACCTACGAGCAGTACTTC
>TRBJ1-1|.|TRBV4-3|.
CASSQDRDPYMNTEAFF
TGCGCCAGCAGCCAAGATCGGGACCCTTACATGAACACTGAAGCTTTCTTT
>TRBJ2-5|.|TRBV7-8|.
CASSSEGPLGETQYF
TGTGCCAGCAGCTCCGAGGGCCCCCTGGGGGAGACCCAGTACTTC
>TRBJ2-7|.|TRBV5-6|many
CASSWEGQPGDYEQYF
TGTGCCAGCAGCTGGGAAGGACAGCCGGGGGACTACGAGCAGTACTTC
>TRBJ1-4|.|TRBV6-5|many
CASSPGQSPAFGLFF
TGTGCCAGCAGCCCAGGACAGTCCCCAGCGTTCGGACTGTTTTTT
>TRBJ1-4|.|TRBV6-1|many
CASSEWAWWQPNEKLFF
TGTGCCAGCAGTGAATGGGCGTGGTGGCAGCCTAATGAAAAACTGTTTTTT
>TRBJ2-1|.|TRBV19|many
CASRDSSYNEQFF
TGTGCCAGTCGAGACTCCTCCTACAATGAGCAGTTCTTC
>TRBJ1-5|.|TRBV27|many
CASSSLFDSFQPQHF
TGTGCCAGCAGTTCCCTTTTCGACAGTTTTCAGCCCCAGCATTTT
>TRBJ2-7|TRBD2|TRBV20-1|many
CSARRTSGHYEQYF
TGCAGTGCTAGGCGGACTAGCGGTCACTACGAGCAGTACTTC
>TRBJ1-6|.|TRBV7-9|many
CASSLGRSYNSPLHF
TGTGCCAGCAGCTTGGGCAGGAGCTATAATTCACCCCTCCACTTT
>TRBJ2-2|.|TRBV27|many
CASSLNSPRYTGELFF
TGTGCCAGCAGTTTAAATTCTCCCCGTTACACCGGGGAGCTGTTTTTT
>TRBJ2-1|TRBD2|TRBV7-2|.
CASSLVAGGPYNEQFF
TGTGCCAGCAGCTTGGTAGCGGGAGGGCCGTACAATGAGCAGTTCTTC
>TRBJ1-4|TRBD1|TRBV7-2|many
CASSLTGGEEKLFF
TGTGCCAGCAGCTTGACAGGGGGAGAGGAAAAACTGTTTTTT
>TRBJ2-7|TRBD2|TRBV30|.
CAWSRAKHGAGAYEQYF
TGTGCCTGGAGTCGGGCCAAACATGGGGCGGGAGCCTACGAGCAGTACTTC